This T cell receptor (beta chain) was sequenced for a study of CD8+CD57+ T cells in acquired aplastic anemia (dated by TCRdb to between 2018 and 2020). Notes on the research overall: DNA extracted from sorted CD4+ and CD8+ cells had a mean of about 3.2 ug, with a range of about 0.18 to 27.4 ug. Mean read counts for healthy donor samples were 10 million to 10.8 million for CD4+ cells and about 12 million for CD8+ cells. What the authors observed across the whole study: Around 30 CD8+ CDR3 sequences were found in both patients and controls but appeared to be highly expressed in patients and within the immunodominant clones of the patients. Patients and healthy controls showed no significant difference in CD8+ Simpson's diversity (P=0.060).

The V and J ends are trimmed by 8 bases and 2 bases, leaving 14 bases between them. CDR1 MNHNS and CDR2 SASEGT were looked up in the germline V gene. The CDR3 sequence holds 14 residues, the cysteine and phenylalanine included. The entry retains the CDR3 DNA only, 42 bases that are in frame from base 1. Genomic DNA was used as template for profiling of TCR beta VDJ combinations and CDR3 sequences. TCR repertoire sequencing was run on an Illumina HiSeq 2000. The paper's processing steps were these. TRBV/TRBJ rearrangement plots, CDR3 size and DJ length profiles, and Simpson's diversity index were used to assess repertoires. The most abundant DNA sequence in the deep sequencing data was taken as the immunodominant clone. CDR3 amino acid sequences were checked for sharing between subjects and were compared against published repertoires and the VDJdb database. TCRdb cleaned the public reads at Q25 with fastp, built clones with MiXCR and kept in-frame beta chains. Rows are unified per CDR3 protein, each entry keeping the most common DNA and genes. None of the V and J calls come from the authors' own analysis; TCRdb made them. Recorded for this sample are about 81,000 distinct CDR3 sequences; 40% to 55% of them occurred a single time. Of the sample, 65% to 70% is held by the ten largest clones.

This clonotype appeared a few times. Which antigen it targets is not known. No base-level quality is on record; no much larger clone is a single base apart. In the study, sorted CD4+ and CD8+ blood T cells from patients with severe aplastic anemia and from healthy subjects underwent deep sequencing of TCR repertoires. Ficoll-Paque density gradient centrifugation was used to isolate peripheral blood mononuclear cells. CD4+ and CD8+ T cells were sorted by FACS or magnetic beads before DNA extraction. Material for sequencing was sorted CD4+, CD8+, or CD8+CD57+ T cells (not recorded which) from PBMCs. This receptor chain uses TRBV6-1 and TRBJ2-3, with a weak D call of TRBD2 (6 bases match). The clonotype was recovered from a human donor in good health, serving as a control. The CDR3 protein is CASQEGGDTDTQYF. The sequenced DNA: TGTGCCAGCCAGGAGGGCGGAGACACAGATACGCAGTATTTT.